These 13 T cell receptor beta chains came from one sample sequenced in a study of shared clonotypes between healthy human individuals. Produced via immunoSEQ multiplex PCR; TCRdb's table is partial and in-frame only. The sample lists 500,000 to 650,000 clones; 70% to 80% were seen once. The sequenced sample was PBMCs. The receptors were sampled from a woman aged 40 to 50 in good health. Some clones in this sample may be carry-over from other donors' samples.

This clone came up a few times. The chain has TRBV4-3 and TRBJ2-1; TRBD2 matches at 7 bases. The length of the CDR3 is 15 residues. V shed 4 bases, J shed 9 bases, and the junction held 12 bases outside the gene matches. The germline V gene encodes CDR1 LGHNA and CDR2 YSLEER. The CDR3 spells CASSRGGAQPVEQFF. CDR3 bases: TGCGCCAGCAGCCGGGGGGGAGCCCAACCCGTTGAGCAGTTCTTC.

The chain combines TRBV18 with TRBJ2-1; D call uncertain. Germline values: CDR1 KGHSH, CDR2 LQKENI. V lost 4 bases to trimming and J lost 6 bases, with 10 bases between them. There are 13 residues in the CDR3. CDR3 coding DNA: TGTGCCAGCTCACTAGGGCTGGGCAATGAGCAGTTCTTC. Its translation: CASSLGLGNEQFF.

This chain uses TRBV9 with TRBJ2-2; D uncertain. V lost 0 bases to trimming and J lost 0 bases, with 6 bases between them. CDR3 length: 15 residues. The germline gives CDR1 SGDLS, CDR2 YYNGEE. The CDR3 protein is CASSVGTSNTGELFF. The CDR3 nucleotides read TGTGCCAGCAGCGTAGGAACTTCGAACACCGGGGAGCTGTTTTTT.

In regard to this clone: This clone may be a read error of a much larger clone one base away. This chain uses TRBV2 with TRBJ1-1, with D unresolved. The CDR3 has 12 residues. Germline CDR1 is SNHLY and CDR2 is FYNNEI. V was clipped by 6 bases and J by 1 base, with 6 bases between them. CDR3 sequence reads: CASRTGNTEAFF. CDR3 in DNA: TGTGCCAGCAGGACGGGGAACACTGAAGCTTTCTTT.

Notes on this clone: The identical CDR3 is also encoded by other nucleotide sequences in the sample. This rearrangement joins TRBV9 to TRBJ2-3; D is perhaps TRBD2 (6 bases). This CDR3 region has 15 residues. Germline V gene lookup returns CDR1 SGDLS and CDR2 YYNGEE. The V and J ends lost 4 bases and 2 bases respectively, with 14 bases between them. CDR3 nucleotide sequence: TGTGCCAGCAGCACCCCGGGACTTCCCACAGATACGCAGTATTTT. Its translation is CASSTPGLPTDTQYF.

The chain couples TRBV7-2 to TRBJ2-7, with 8 bases identical to TRBD2. Germline-derived CDR1 and CDR2 are SGHTA and FQGNSA. The CDR3 consists of 15 residues. With V trimmed by 3 bases and J by 1 base, 5 bases remained unmatched. The CDR3 nucleotides read TGTGCCAGCAGCTTCAGTAGCGGGAAGTCCTACGAGCAGTACTTC. Protein: CASSFSSGKSYEQYF.

The V and J genes are TRBV5-6 and TRBJ2-7; D is undetermined. The CDR3 extends over 14 amino acids. Looked up from germline, CDR1 is SGHDT and CDR2 is YYEEEE. V lost 4 bases to trimming and J lost 0 bases, with 11 bases between them. The DNA of the CDR3 is TGTGCCAGCAGCCCCGGCGGCAGCTCCTACGAGCAGTACTTC. It codes for CASSPGGSSYEQYF. Together with reference TRBV5-6 and TRBJ2-7, the CDR3 gives the full variable domain: DAGVTQSPTHLIKTRGQQVTLRCSPKSGHDTVSWYQQALGQGPQFIFQYYEEEERQRGNFPDRFSGHQFPNYSSELNVNALLLGDSALYLCASSPGGSSYEQYFGPGTRLTVT.

This clone came up once. A much larger clone lies one base from this, so it may be a read error. CDR3 DNA sequence: TGTGCCAGCGGTGGACAGGGAACCACTCTCCCCCACGAGCAGTACTTC. This sequence encodes CASGGQGTTLPHEQYF. The chain uses TRBV28 and TRBJ2-7; TRBD1 matches at 8 bases. The CDR3 consists of 16 residues. The V gene end was trimmed by 8 bases and the J gene end by 5 bases; junction bases not matched to a gene: 17. Germline lookup yields CDR1 MDHEN and CDR2 SYDVKM.

The gene calls are TRBV10-3 and TRBJ2-5, with TRBD1 matching over 8 bases. V was pared by 9 bases and J by 5 bases, with 5 bases of the junction left unmatched. The germline V gene has CDR1 ENHRY and CDR2 SYGVKD. The CDR3 is 12 residues long. The DNA for the CDR3 is TGTGCCATAGGACAGGGCGAGGAGACCCAGTACTTC. Encoded protein: CAIGQGEETQYF.

V and J are TRBV5-4 and TRBJ2-2; the D is unclear. The V and J ends lost 4 bases and 4 bases respectively, with 14 bases between them. CDR3 length: 15 residues. Germline V lookup: CDR1 SGHNT, CDR2 YYREEE (reference sequence). The CDR3 protein is CASSLRAVATGELFF. The CDR3 nucleotides are TGTGCCAGCAGCCTCCGGGCCGTTGCCACCGGGGAGCTGTTTTTT.

Concerning this clone: Other DNA sequences in the same sample also yield this CDR3. This chain links TRBV18 with TRBJ1-3; maybe TRBD1 (6 bases). CDR3 length equals 15 residues. Germline assignment: CDR1 KGHSH and CDR2 LQKENI. Trimming removed 2 bases from V and 3 bases from J, with 11 bases in between. The CDR3 protein is CASSPSGESGNTIYF. The CDR3 DNA reads TGTGCCAGCTCACCATCAGGGGAGAGTGGAAACACCATATATTTT. The full variable domain, completed using reference TRBV18 and TRBJ1-3, is NAGVMQNPRHLVRRRGQEARLRCSPMKGHSHVYWYRQLPEEGLKFMVYLQKENIIDESGMPKERFSAEFPKEGPSILRIQQVVRGDSAAYFCASSPSGESGNTIYFGEGSWLTVV.

This clone turned up a few times. V usage is TRBV10-1 and J usage is TRBJ2-3, with 10 bases fitting TRBD2. Germline loops: CDR1 WNHNN, CDR2 SYGVQD (reference sequence). This CDR3 is built from 16 residues. Trimming at V came to 3 bases and at J to 0 bases, leaving 3 bases not matched to a gene. CDR3 in DNA: TGCGCCAGCAGTGAAGCGGGAGGGCCTAGCACAGATACGCAGTATTTT. It specifies CASSEAGGPSTDTQYF.

The rearrangement joins TRBV19 to TRBJ1-4, with D possibly matching TRBD1 (5 bases). CDR3 length equals 14 residues. Trimming left V 5 bases short and J 7 bases short, with 14 bases between. Germline values: CDR1 LNHDA, CDR2 SQIVND (reference sequence). As DNA, the CDR3 is TGTGCCAGTAGTCAAACAGGAGTCGGTGAAAAACTGTTTTTT. This translates into CASSQTGVGEKLFF.